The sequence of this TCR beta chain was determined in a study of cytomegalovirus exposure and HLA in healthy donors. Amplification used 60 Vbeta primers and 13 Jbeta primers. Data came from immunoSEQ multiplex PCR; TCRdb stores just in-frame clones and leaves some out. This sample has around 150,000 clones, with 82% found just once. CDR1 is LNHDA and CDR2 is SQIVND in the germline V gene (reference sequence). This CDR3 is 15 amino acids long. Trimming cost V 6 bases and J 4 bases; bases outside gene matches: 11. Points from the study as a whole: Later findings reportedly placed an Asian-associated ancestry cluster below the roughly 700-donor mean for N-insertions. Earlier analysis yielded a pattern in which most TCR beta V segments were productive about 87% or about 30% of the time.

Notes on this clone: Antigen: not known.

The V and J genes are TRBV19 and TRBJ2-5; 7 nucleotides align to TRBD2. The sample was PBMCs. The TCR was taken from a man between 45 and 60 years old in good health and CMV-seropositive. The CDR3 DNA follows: TGTGCCAGTAGGCGCGCGGCTAGCGGAGGAGAGACCCAGTACTTC. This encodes CASRRAASGGETQYF.